This T cell receptor (beta chain) came from a study of OX40 agonist ivuxolimab in advanced cancers. Germline V CDR1 and CDR2: GTSNPN, SVGIG (reference sequence). CDR3 length: 15 amino acids. V lost 1 base and J 5 bases, leaving 16 bases between the germline ends. Produced via immunoSEQ multiplex PCR; TCRdb's table is partial and in-frame only. In the table there are approximately 70,000 clones, 85% to 90% of which are singletons. The chain combines TRBV30 with TRBJ2-3; D tentatively fits TRBD1 or TRBD2 (6 bases each). The sample in question was CD4+ or CD8+ T cells sorted from blood, obtained in a trial of the OX40 agonist ivuxolimab. This TCR derives from an adult with an advanced solid tumor such as melanoma, head and neck, liver or kidney cancer. CDR3 region: CAWSGEGRGGDTQYF. CDR3 in DNA: TGTGCCTGGAGTGGGGAAGGCAGGGGAGGAGATACGCAGTATTTT.